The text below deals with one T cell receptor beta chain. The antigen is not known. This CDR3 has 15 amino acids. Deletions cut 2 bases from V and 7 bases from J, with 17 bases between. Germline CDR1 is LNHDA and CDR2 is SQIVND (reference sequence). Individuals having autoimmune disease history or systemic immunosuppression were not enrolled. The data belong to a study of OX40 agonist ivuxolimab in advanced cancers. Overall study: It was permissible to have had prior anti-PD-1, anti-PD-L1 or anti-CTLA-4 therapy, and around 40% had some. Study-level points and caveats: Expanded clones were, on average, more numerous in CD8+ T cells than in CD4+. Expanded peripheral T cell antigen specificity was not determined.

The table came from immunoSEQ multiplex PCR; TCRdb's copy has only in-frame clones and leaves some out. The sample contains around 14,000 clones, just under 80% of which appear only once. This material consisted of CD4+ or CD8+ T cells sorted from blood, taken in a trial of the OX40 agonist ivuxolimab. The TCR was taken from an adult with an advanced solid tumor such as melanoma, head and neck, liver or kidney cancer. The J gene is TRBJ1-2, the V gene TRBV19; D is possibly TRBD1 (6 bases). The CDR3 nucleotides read TGTGCCAGTAGTATACGGGGAGGGACATGGAGTGGCTACACCTTC. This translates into CASSIRGGTWSGYTF. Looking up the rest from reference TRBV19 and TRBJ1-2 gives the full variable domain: DGGITQSPKYLFRKEGQNVTLSCEQNLNHDAMYWYRQDPGQGLRLIYYSQIVNDFQKGDIAEGYSVSREKKESFPLTVTSAQKNPTAFYLCASSIRGGTWSGYTFGSGTRLTVV.